This is a list of T cell receptor beta chains from one sample in a study of shared T cell receptors in the human thymus. Here immunoSEQ multiplex PCR was the method, and the copy in TCRdb shows in-frame clones only, minus some. The repertoire includes hundreds of thousands of clones, 85% to 90% of them detected once, and approximately 0.011% sits in the top ten. The same data also went into a second study, on human thymus T cells.

Material for sequencing was thymocytes. The receptors derive from a boy less than two years old with a congenital heart defect. Both conserved end residues are part of each CDR3. A D gene is named only where the DNA matches it firmly. A row's size may be missing; if present it is once, few, many or a size class.

clone size	CDR3 length	D gene	J gene	V gene	CDR3 protein	CDR3 DNA
.	16	TRBD2	TRBJ2-2	TRBV11-2	CASSLDPPGLEGELFF	TGTGCCAGCAGCTTAGATCCCCCAGGACTAGAAGGGGAGCTGTTTTTT
.	16	.	TRBJ2-3	TRBV9	CASSVLAVVRTDTQYF	TGTGCCAGCAGCGTATTAGCGGTGGTGCGCACAGATACGCAGTATTTT
.	14	.	TRBJ1-5	TRBV9	CASSVTDGGGPQHF	TGTGCCAGCAGCGTAACTGACGGCGGTGGGCCCCAGCATTTT
.	17	.	TRBJ2-7	TRBV7-9	CASSLARMDRGFYEQYF	TGTGCCAGCAGCTTAGCGCGGATGGACAGAGGCTTCTACGAGCAGTACTTC
.	16	TRBD1	TRBJ1-5	TRBV15	CATSTAGQAKGQPQHF	TGTGCCACCAGCACCGCCGGACAGGCAAAGGGACAGCCCCAGCATTTT
.	18	TRBD1	TRBJ2-1	TRBV9	CAGHPIALRDRVPKGQFF	TGTGCCGGCCACCCAATCGCCCTCCGGGACAGGGTCCCTAAGGGGCAGTTCTTC
.	13	TRBD2	TRBJ2-7	TRBV6-1	CASSPGGGYEQYF	TGTGCCAGCAGTCCCGGGGGGGGGTACGAGCAGTACTTC
.	15	.	TRBJ2-1	TRBV1	CTSSWRELPYNEQFF	TGCACCAGCAGCTGGCGGGAGTTACCCTACAATGAGCAGTTCTTC
.	12	.	TRBJ2-1	TRBV30	CAWGLFYNEQFF	TGTGCCTGGGGGCTTTTCTACAATGAGCAGTTCTTC
.	17	TRBD1	TRBJ1-5	TRBV14	CASSQGTGGSLHQPQHF	TGTGCCAGCAGCCAAGGGACAGGGGGCTCTTTGCATCAGCCCCAGCATTTT
.	15	.	TRBJ2-5	TRBV4-3	CASSQRRGSWETQYF	TGCGCCAGCAGCCAACGAAGAGGGAGCTGGGAGACCCAGTACTTC
.	19	.	TRBJ2-1	TRBV5-1	CASSSGTPPWSGNYNEQFF	TGCGCCAGCAGCTCAGGGACACCTCCTTGGAGCGGGAACTACAATGAGCAGTTCTTC
.	17	TRBD2	TRBJ2-1	TRBV29-1	CSVEAASGLPPYNEQFF	TGCAGCGTTGAAGCTGCTAGCGGGCTCCCCCCCTACAATGAGCAGTTCTTC
.	18	TRBD1	TRBJ1-2	TRBV14	CASSQALETGQGNYGYTF	TGTGCCAGCAGCCAAGCCCTTGAAACGGGACAGGGGAACTATGGCTACACCTTC
.	14	TRBD1	TRBJ2-7	TRBV30	CAWSPGQGSYEQYF	TGTGCCTGGAGTCCGGGACAGGGGTCCTACGAGCAGTACTTC
.	16	.	TRBJ1-2	TRBV4-1	CASSQDWGGKNYGYTF	TGCGCCAGCAGCCAAGATTGGGGGGGGAAGAACTATGGCTACACCTTC
.	16	TRBD2	TRBJ2-2	TRBV4-1	CASSEVAGVVPGELFF	TGCGCCAGCAGCGAAGTAGCGGGAGTAGTTCCCGGGGAGCTGTTTTTT
.	13	TRBD1	TRBJ2-1	TRBV28	CASSSSTGSEQFF	TGTGCCAGCAGTTCCTCGACAGGGAGTGAGCAGTTCTTC
.	17	TRBD1	TRBJ1-5	TRBV27	CASSLQGGTYSNQPQHF	TGTGCCAGCAGTCTCCAGGGGGGCACCTATAGCAATCAGCCCCAGCATTTT
.	18	.	TRBJ2-1	TRBV4-3	CASSQGTQSGSSYNEQFF	TGCGCCAGCAGCCAAGGGACCCAAAGCGGAAGCTCCTACAATGAGCAGTTCTTC
.	14	TRBD1	TRBJ1-4	TRBV7-9	CASSSGQGVEKLFF	TGTGCCAGCAGCTCGGGACAGGGGGTCGAAAAACTGTTTTTT
.	15	.	TRBJ1-1	TRBV27	CASSFGGEMNTEAFF	TGTGCCAGCAGTTTTGGGGGGGAGATGAACACTGAAGCTTTCTTT
.	15	TRBD2	TRBJ2-4	TRBV28	CASSLTSGAKNIQYF	TGTGCCAGCAGTTTAACTAGCGGAGCCAAAAACATTCAGTACTTC
.	14	.	TRBJ2-7	TRBV2	CASSAGQGGGEQYF	TGTGCCAGCAGTGCCGGGCAGGGTGGAGGGGAGCAGTACTTC
.	17	TRBD1	TRBJ1-4	TRBV12-5	CASGLRDRGRSSEKLFF	TGTGCTAGTGGTTTGAGGGACAGGGGCCGAAGTAGTGAAAAACTGTTTTTT
.	14	TRBD2	TRBJ2-5	TRBV27	CASRWTSGRETQYF	TGTGCCAGCAGATGGACTAGCGGGAGAGAGACCCAGTACTTC
.	15	TRBD2	TRBJ2-7	TRBV7-9	CASSFGLASPYEQYF	TGTGCCAGCAGCTTCGGACTAGCGTCCCCCTACGAGCAGTACTTC
.	20	.	TRBJ1-2	TRBV18	CASSLWRGQAGHLTNYGYTF	TGTGCCAGCTCACTCTGGAGAGGTCAAGCGGGACACCTGACTAACTATGGCTACACCTTC
.	16	.	TRBJ1-4	TRBV6-1	CASSERTGVVDEKLFF	TGTGCCAGCAGTGAGAGAACAGGAGTGGTGGATGAAAAACTGTTTTTT
.	13	TRBD1	TRBJ1-2	TRBV6-5	CASSDWTGFGYTF	TGTGCCAGCAGTGACTGGACAGGGTTCGGCTACACCTTC
.	19	TRBD1	TRBJ2-7	TRBV7-2	CASSLVVRTGGLYSYEQYF	TGTGCCAGCAGCTTAGTCGTACGGACAGGGGGGTTATATTCCTACGAGCAGTACTTC
once	14	TRBD1	TRBJ2-3	TRBV10-3	CAISPEDRADTQYF	TGTGCCATCAGCCCAGAGGACAGGGCCGATACGCAGTATTTT
.	14	.	TRBJ2-1	TRBV5-1	CASSQRETGNEQFF	TGCGCCAGCAGCCAGCGGGAGACAGGGAATGAGCAGTTCTTC
.	21	TRBD2	TRBJ2-3	TRBV15	CATSREPGVAGGPRSTDTQYF	TGTGCCACCAGCAGAGAACCCGGGGTAGCGGGAGGGCCTAGGAGCACAGATACGCAGTATTTT
.	14	.	TRBJ1-2	TRBV28	CASIPKRSSDGYTF	TGTGCCAGCATCCCGAAGAGGAGTTCAGATGGCTACACCTTC
.	14	.	TRBJ2-7	TRBV28	CASKARRVFYEQYF	TGTGCCAGCAAGGCTCGTCGGGTCTTCTACGAGCAGTACTTC
.	16	TRBD1	TRBJ2-3	TRBV4-3	CASSQGPGTETDTQYF	TGCGCCAGCAGCCAAGGACCCGGGACAGAAACAGATACGCAGTATTTT
.	15	TRBD2	TRBJ2-7	TRBV27	CASRSPGLASYEQYF	TGTGCCAGCAGGTCTCCGGGACTAGCTTCATACGAGCAGTACTTC
.	18	TRBD1	TRBJ1-1	TRBV4-3	CASSQVQPGQELNTEAFF	TGCGCCAGCAGCCAAGTTCAGCCGGGACAGGAATTGAACACTGAAGCTTTCTTT
.	15	TRBD2	TRBJ2-7	TRBV15	CATSGPGGSPYEQYF	TGTGCCACCAGCGGCCCGGGGGGGTCCCCCTACGAGCAGTACTTC
.	16	TRBD1	TRBJ2-1	TRBV27	CASSLLGQDSYNEQFF	TGTGCCAGCAGTTTACTCGGACAGGACTCCTACAATGAGCAGTTCTTC
.	16	TRBD2	TRBJ2-3	TRBV10-3	CAISESPSGRTDTQYF	TGTGCCATCAGTGAGTCCCCTAGCGGGAGGACAGATACGCAGTATTTT
once	14	.	TRBJ2-7	TRBV11-2	CASSLASSAYEQYF	TGTGCCAGCAGCTTAGCGAGTAGCGCCTACGAGCAGTACTTC
once	15	TRBD2	TRBJ2-7	TRBV14	CASAEGTSGNYEQYF	TGTGCCAGTGCGGAAGGGACTAGCGGGAACTACGAGCAGTACTTC